These 20 T cell receptor beta chains came from one sample sequenced in a study of T cell repertoires in cytomegalovirus infection. TCRdb redid the calling of the reads with MiXCR, one entry per CDR3 protein. This sample has 150,000 to 200,000 distinct CDR3 sequences, with under 25% found just once. The sequenced sample consisted of PBMCs. The source of these receptors is a human donor in good health (CMV status not recorded). Some clones in this sample may be carry-over from other donors' samples.

This clonotype appeared many times. CDR3 region: CASSFGRWRRTEAFF. The CDR3 DNA sequence: TGTGCCAGCAGCTTTGGCCGTTGGAGGAGGACTGAAGCTTTCTTT. The rearrangement joins TRBV7-2 to TRBJ1-1; no firm D call. Germline lookup yields CDR1 SGHTA and CDR2 FQGNSA. The CDR3 extends over 15 amino acids. Trimming took 3 bases from V and 5 from J, leaving 16 bases between them.

This clonotype was observed many times. The chain joins TRBV28 to TRBJ2-2; no definite D call. Germline V gene sequence: CDR1 MDHEN, CDR2 SYDVKM. V was trimmed by 2 bases and J by 5 bases, leaving 3 bases between them. The CDR3 spans 12 residues. The CDR3 protein is CASSLMTGELFF. As DNA, the CDR3 is TGTGCCAGCAGTTTAATGACCGGGGAGCTGTTTTTT.

CDR3 in amino acids: CASSLSGRASGEQYF. In nucleotides, the CDR3 is TGTGCCAGCAGTTTGAGCGGGAGGGCCTCGGGTGAGCAGTACTTC. This rearrangement joins TRBV12-3 or TRBV12-4 to TRBJ2-7; 10 bases match TRBD2. With 3 bases clipped from V and 7 bases from J, the junction kept 9 bases outside the gene matches. The CDR3 has 15 amino acids.

Many counts were recorded for this clonotype. The rearrangement links TRBV28 to TRBJ1-2, with 7 nucleotides matching TRBD1. The length of the CDR3 is 14 residues. Germline loops: CDR1 MDHEN, CDR2 SYDVKM. The CDR3 DNA reads as TGTGCAATTAGGGGGCAGCCCTGGGGCTATGGCTACACCTTC. It translates to CAIRGQPWGYGYTF.

On this clonotype: This sequence may be a read error, since a much larger clone differs from it by one base. The V call is TRBV5-5, the J call TRBJ2-3, with D perhaps matching TRBD2 (6 bases). Trimming cost V 3 bases and J 8 bases, with 16 bases left between them. The CDR3 contains 14 residues. Germline V lookup: CDR1 SGHKS, CDR2 YYEKEE (reference sequence). CDR3 nucleotides: TGTGCCAGCAGCTCTGGACTCGTGGAGGGTACGCAGTATTTT. Residues: CASSSGLVEGTQYF.

This clonotype has a count of ten or more. V gene TRBV6-6 combines with J gene TRBJ2-7; 8 nucleotides agree with TRBD1. This CDR3 is built from 16 residues. V was clipped by 4 bases and J by 4 bases; unmatched bases: 12. The germline V gene encodes CDR1 MNHNY and CDR2 SVGAGI (reference sequence). Written as DNA, the CDR3 is TGTGCCAGCAGTTCCGAAGGCCGGACAGGGCCGTACGAGCAGTACTTC. It translates to CASSSEGRTGPYEQYF.

Only a few counts were recorded for this clonotype. The CDR3 DNA sequence: TGTGCCAGCAGTCTACGCCCTGACACAGATACGCAGTATTTT. Translated, it gives CASSLRPDTDTQYF. The J gene is TRBJ2-3, the V gene TRBV12-3 or TRBV12-4, with no clear D. The CDR3 totals 14 residues. V lost 5 bases to trimming and J lost 2 bases, with 11 bases between them.

This clonotype has a handful of counts. The chain employs TRBV2 and TRBJ2-5; no firm D call. CDR1 and CDR2 from the germline V gene are SNHLY and FYNNEI. V was cut by 2 bases and J by 5 bases, with 3 bases left in between. This CDR3 has 11 residues. The DNA for the CDR3 is TGTGCCAGCAGTGAATTGGAGACCCAGTACTTC. Translated: CASSELETQYF.

This clonotype was counted at least ten times. The rearrangement uses TRBV7-9 and TRBJ2-2, with D perhaps matching TRBD1 (5 bases). CDR1 is SEHNR, CDR2 FQNEAQ, per germline (reference sequence). V was shortened by 5 bases and J by 7 bases, with 14 bases between the two germline ends. The CDR3 consists of 14 residues. The CDR3 sequence: CASSDSFGVGELFF. CDR3 nucleotides: TGTGCCAGCAGCGACAGTTTTGGGGTCGGGGAGCTGTTTTTT.

This clonotype has only a few counts. The chain combines TRBV5-1 with TRBJ1-5; possible D gene TRBD1, 5 bases. Per germline, CDR1 SGHRS and CDR2 YFSETQ. Trimming removed 4 bases at V and 5 bases at J, with 13 bases between. This CDR3 has 14 amino acids. The CDR3 DNA is TGCGCCAGCAGCCCGGACGGGGGGGATCAGCCCCAGCATTTT. Amino acid sequence: CASSPDGGDQPQHF.

The chain joins TRBV6-6 to TRBJ2-3; D tentatively reads TRBD1 or TRBD2 (7 bases each). The V end lost 7 bases, the J end lost 1 base, and 18 bases lay between the germline ends. Germline CDR1 is MNHNY and CDR2 is SVGAGI (reference sequence). The CDR3 runs to 16 residues. CDR3: CASTIRGRAGTDTQYF. The CDR3, as DNA: TGTGCCAGCACCATCAGGGGGAGGGCCGGCACAGATACGCAGTATTTT.

The CDR3 region has the DNA TGTGCCAGCAGCCAAGTGGTGTGGTCGGCCGGAAACACCATATATTTT. As protein: CASSQVVWSAGNTIYF. The V gene is TRBV14, the J gene TRBJ1-3, with D hard to call. The CDR3 contains 16 residues. The germline CDR1 and CDR2 sequences are SGHDN and FVKESK. With 1 base removed from V and 4 bases from J, the gap between germline ends came to 14 bases. Drawing the rest from reference TRBV14 and TRBJ1-3, the complete variable domain is EAGVTQFPSHSVIEKGQTVTLRCDPISGHDNLYWYRRVMGKEIKFLLHFVKESKQDESGMPNNRFLAERTGGTYSTLKVQPAELEDSGVYFCASSQVVWSAGNTIYFGEGSWLTVV.

The V and J genes are TRBV20-1 and TRBJ1-5; D perhaps matches TRBD1 (5 bases). V lost 0 bases to trimming and J lost 5 bases, with 11 bases between them. Germline CDR1 reads DFQATT; CDR2 reads SNEGSKA (reference sequence). The CDR3 sequence is 14 residues long. The CDR3 bases are TGCAGTGCTAGAGACCTGAGAGGGGATCAGCCCCAGCATTTT. It translates to CSARDLRGDQPQHF.

This clonotype was detected many times. The chain uses TRBV11-2 and TRBJ2-5; D gene ambiguous. CDR3 length equals 12 residues. CDR1 SGHAT and CDR2 FQNNGV come from the germline V gene. The V and J ends lost 1 base and 9 bases respectively, with 9 bases between them. CDR3 bases: TGTGCCAGCAGCTTAGTTCCCGGTCCCCAGTACTTC. Translation gives CASSLVPGPQYF. Full variable domain (missing parts from reference TRBV11-2 and TRBJ2-5): EAGVAQSPRYKIIEKRQSVAFWCNPISGHATLYWYQQILGQGPKLLIQFQNNGVVDDSQLPKDRFSAERLKGVDSTLKIQPAKLEDSAVYLCASSLVPGPQYFGPGTRLLVL.

In this sample, this clonotype turned up many times. The V and J genes are TRBV7-8 and TRBJ1-1; D uncertain. V was trimmed by 0 bases and J by 1 base, leaving 9 bases between them. This CDR3 region has 15 residues. Germline loops: CDR1 SGHVS, CDR2 FQNEAQ. CDR3 protein: CASSLAEHSNTEAFF. The DNA of the CDR3 is TGTGCCAGCAGCTTAGCTGAACACTCGAACACTGAAGCTTTCTTT. The whole variable domain, remainder taken from reference TRBV7-8 and TRBJ1-1, is GAGVSQSPRYKVAKRGQDVALRCDPISGHVSLFWYQQALGQGPEFLTYFQNEAQLDKSGLPSDRFFAERPEGSVSTLKIQRTQQEDSAVYLCASSLAEHSNTEAFFGQGTRLTVV.

This clonotype was counted a few times. This sequence joins TRBV12-5 and TRBJ2-3; 13 nucleotides agree with TRBD2. Germline V gene data show CDR1 as LGHNT and CDR2 as FRNRAP. Germline trimming cut 6 bases from V and 4 bases from J; bases unmatched to any gene: 4. The CDR3 consists of 15 residues. CDR3 protein: CASGRGLAGADTQYF. CDR3 bases: TGTGCTAGTGGACGAGGACTAGCGGGAGCAGATACGCAGTATTTT. Combining the CDR3 with reference TRBV12-5 and TRBJ2-3 gives the whole variable domain DARVTQTPRHKVTEMGQEVTMRCQPILGHNTVFWYRQTMMQGLELLAYFRNRAPLDDSGMPKDRFSAEMPDATLATLKIQPSEPRDSAVYFCASGRGLAGADTQYFGPGTRLTVL.

J is TRBJ1-3 and V is TRBV7-2; 10 bases agree with TRBD1. Unmatched junction bases numbered 9, after V lost 5 bases and J lost 2 bases. This CDR3 region has 17 residues. CDR1 is SGHTA and CDR2 is FQGNSA in the germline V gene. DNA of the CDR3: TGTGCCAGCAGCACCCGGGACAGGGGTATAACTGGAAACACCATATATTTT. Translation: CASSTRDRGITGNTIYF.

This clonotype occurred a few times. The chain employs TRBV7-9 and TRBJ1-3; tentative D call: TRBD1 (5 bases). Deletions cut 5 bases from V and 5 bases from J, with 13 bases between. The CDR3 runs to 14 residues. CDR1 is SEHNR and CDR2 is FQNEAQ in the germline V gene (reference sequence). The DNA of the CDR3 is TGTGCCAGCAGCGCAGGGTCGGAGCGAAACACCATATATTTT. Its protein product is CASSAGSERNTIYF.

Here the CDR3 DNA reads TGTGCCAGTGGTGGACAGGGCCTCACAGATACGCAGTATTTT. It translates to CASGGQGLTDTQYF. This chain joins TRBV2 and TRBJ2-3; 8 positions match TRBD1. Germline trimming cut 9 bases from V and 2 bases from J; bases unmatched to any gene: 7. Germline CDR1 reads SNHLY; CDR2 reads FYNNEI. CDR3 size: 14 residues.

The gene calls are TRBV15 and TRBJ2-7, with D possibly matching TRBD1 (5 bases). Germline V lookup: CDR1 LNHNV, CDR2 YYDKDF (reference sequence). Deletions cut 0 bases from V and 0 bases from J, with 9 bases between. The CDR3 length is 15 residues. The chain's CDR3 is CATSRDGASSYEQYF. The DNA for the CDR3 is TGTGCCACCAGCAGAGATGGGGCAAGCTCCTACGAGCAGTACTTC.